This passage covers 17 T cell receptor beta chains from one sample sequenced in a study of molecular identifiers for immune sequencing clone quantification. MiXCR, applied by TCRdb to the PCR reads, yields one record per CDR3 protein. The sample consists of more than 550,000 distinct CDR3 sequences, roughly 25% of them appearing once. Sequenced: naive CD8+ T cells from blood, with Jurkat cell RNA spiked in. Subset specified: FACS-sorted CD8+CD4-CCR7+CD45RA+ naive T cells. The receptors stem from a human donor in good health. Some libraries in this study had Jurkat cell RNA spiked in.

The table lists this clonotype with many counts. The chain has TRBV11-2 and TRBJ2-1; tentative D call: TRBD2 (7 bases). Germline V gives CDR1 SGHAT, CDR2 FQNNGV. Trimming cost V 5 bases and J 5 bases, with 22 bases left between them. CDR3 size: 17 residues. The CDR3 DNA reads as TGTGCCAGCAGCCCCCCGTTAACGGGGGGCTTGAACAATGAGCAGTTCTTC. Its protein is CASSPPLTGGLNNEQFF.

In its sample, this clonotype was seen many times. CDR3 in DNA: TGTGCCAGCAGTGAAGGGGTTGAAGCTTTCTTT. This gives the protein CASSEGVEAFF. This rearrangement joins TRBV28 to TRBJ1-1, with D perhaps matching TRBD1 (5 bases). The V and J ends lost 5 bases and 7 bases respectively, with 8 bases between them. The CDR3 is 11 amino acids. CDR1 is MDHEN, CDR2 SYDVKM, per germline.

The gene calls are TRBV30 and TRBJ2-7; a weak D match, TRBD2 (7 bases). V was clipped by 5 bases and J by 6 bases, with 20 bases between them. The CDR3 loop spans 14 amino acids. Germline lookup yields CDR1 GTSNPN and CDR2 SVGIG (reference sequence). In DNA form, the CDR3 reads TGTGCCTGGGGGATGGGAGGGGGGTTGACCGAGCAGTACTTC. Its protein product is CAWGMGGGLTEQYF.

The CDR3 sequence is CASSPSGGAPDTQYF. The CDR3 region has the DNA TGTGCCAGCAGCCCTAGCGGGGGGGCCCCAGATACGCAGTATTTT. The chain is built from TRBV12-3 or TRBV12-4 and TRBJ2-3; TRBD2 agrees at 12 bases. V lost 6 bases, J lost 4 bases, and 5 bases stayed unmatched. This CDR3 spans 15 amino acids.

This clonotype has just a few counts. The chain has TRBV5-6 and TRBJ2-2, with D possibly being TRBD1 or TRBD2 (5 bases each). CDR3 length: 15 residues. V was clipped by 3 bases and J by 1 base, with 10 bases between them. Germline-derived CDR1 and CDR2 are SGHDT and YYEEEE. The CDR3 is CASSSPGLNTGELFF. The CDR3 DNA follows: TGTGCCAGCAGCTCACCGGGGCTGAACACCGGGGAGCTGTTTTTT.

As to this clonotype: Since a much larger clone is just one base distant, this may be a read error. This chain uses TRBV14 with TRBJ2-7; possibly TRBD2 for D (5 bases). Germline V gene lookup returns CDR1 SGHDN and CDR2 FVKESK. The CDR3 runs to 13 residues. DNA for the CDR3: TGTGCCAGCGGCCACCGGGATGTGGACGAGCAGTACTTC. Its translation is CASGHRDVDEQYF.

This clonotype was counted at least ten times. The chain combines TRBV5-1 with TRBJ2-5; D unresolved. The CDR3 totals 12 residues. CDR1 is SGHRS and CDR2 is YFSETQ in the germline V gene. V was shortened by 5 bases and J by 5 bases, with 10 bases between the two germline ends. The CDR3 reads CASRLGSETQYF. Written as DNA, the CDR3 is TGCGCCAGCAGACTCGGAAGCGAGACCCAGTACTTC.

This clonotype was recorded many times. The chain uses TRBV29-1 and TRBJ2-2; 10 bases map to TRBD2. The germline V gene encodes CDR1 SQVTM and CDR2 ANQGSEA. Unmatched junction bases numbered 10, after V lost 6 bases and J lost 6 bases. The CDR3 is 15 amino acids. In nucleotides, the CDR3 is TGCAGCGTCCAACCGAGCGGGAGGGCCGCCGGGGAGCTGTTTTTT. Amino acids: CSVQPSGRAAGELFF.

The chain carries TRBV12-3 or TRBV12-4 and TRBJ2-1; 10 bases line up with TRBD2. Germline trimming cut 6 bases from V and 9 bases from J; bases unmatched to any gene: 14. The CDR3 contains 16 residues. CDR3 amino acids: CASSPGERGGLGEQFF. As DNA, the CDR3 is TGTGCCAGCAGCCCAGGAGAGCGGGGGGGCCTAGGTGAGCAGTTCTTC.

This clonotype was seen many times. This rearrangement joins TRBV12-3 or TRBV12-4 to TRBJ1-5, with D hard to call. V lost 2 bases and J 8 bases, leaving 7 bases between the germline ends. The CDR3 extends over 12 amino acids. Here the CDR3 reads CASSLLGEPQHF. The CDR3 DNA follows: TGTGCCAGCAGTTTATTGGGCGAGCCCCAGCATTTT.

This clonotype was picked up many times. The chain uses TRBV12-3 or TRBV12-4 and TRBJ1-5; 8 bases fit TRBD1. Unmatched junction bases numbered 9, after V lost 3 bases and J lost 8 bases. The length of the CDR3 is 15 residues. Here the CDR3 reads CASSLRTGFMEPQHF. The CDR3 nucleotides are TGTGCCAGCAGTTTGCGGACAGGGTTTATGGAGCCCCAGCATTTT.

This clonotype was detected ten times or more. The chain recombines TRBV29-1 with TRBJ2-7; TRBD1 aligns across 8 bases. Germline loops: CDR1 SQVTM, CDR2 ANQGSEA. Losses at the gene ends were 7 bases for V and 7 bases for J; bases not matched to a gene: 12. The CDR3 contains 13 residues. In nucleotides, the CDR3 is TGCAGCGCCCGGGACAGGAATGGAAGGGAGCAGTACTTC. Translation gives CSARDRNGREQYF.

With regard to this clonotype: A read error may be the cause here, since a much bigger clone is one base away. This chain links TRBV28 with TRBJ2-5, with 7 bases matching TRBD1. The CDR3 totals 15 residues. CDR1 is MDHEN and CDR2 is SYDVKM in the germline V gene. The CDR3 sequence: CASSYRGPTQETQCF. The CDR3 DNA reads as TGTGCCAGCAGTTACAGGGGCCCAACCCAAGAGACCCAGTGCTTC.

The rearrangement joins TRBV5-5 to TRBJ2-7; 7 bases are a match to TRBD1. The germline CDR1 and CDR2 sequences are SGHKS and YYEKEE (reference sequence). This CDR3 comprises 15 residues. V trimming: 5 bases; J trimming: 0 bases; junction bases outside the gene matches: 8. The CDR3 loop reads CASSWDSHSSYEQYF. The CDR3 DNA is TGTGCCAGCAGTTGGGACAGTCATAGCTCCTACGAGCAGTACTTC.

At least ten counts were recorded for this clonotype. The V call is TRBV9, the J call TRBJ1-4; D gene ambiguous. The V end was cut by 0 bases, the J end by 6 bases, with 3 bases between. The CDR3 has 12 residues. Germline V gene data show CDR1 as SGDLS and CDR2 as YYNGEE. CDR3 sequence reads: CASSVDDEKLFF. The CDR3 DNA reads as TGTGCCAGCAGCGTAGATGATGAAAAACTGTTTTTT.

This clonotype was counted only a few times. The chain joins TRBV6-5 to TRBJ1-3, with 7 nucleotides matching TRBD1. Germline CDR1 reads MNHEY; CDR2 reads SVGAGI. V lost 8 bases and J lost 3; bases outside the gene matches: 10. The CDR3 length is 15 residues. CDR3 amino acids: CASSVDRASGNTIYF. CDR3 nucleotides: TGTGCCAGCTCTGTAGACAGGGCGAGTGGAAACACCATATATTTT.

This clonotype was picked up many times. The rearrangement links TRBV2 to TRBJ1-1; the D is unclear. Trimming left V 9 bases short and J 0 bases short, with 8 bases between. CDR3 length: 12 residues. The germline CDR1 and CDR2 sequences are SNHLY and FYNNEI. The CDR3 DNA reads TGTGCCAGAGGAGAAATGAACACTGAAGCTTTCTTT. Translating gives CARGEMNTEAFF.